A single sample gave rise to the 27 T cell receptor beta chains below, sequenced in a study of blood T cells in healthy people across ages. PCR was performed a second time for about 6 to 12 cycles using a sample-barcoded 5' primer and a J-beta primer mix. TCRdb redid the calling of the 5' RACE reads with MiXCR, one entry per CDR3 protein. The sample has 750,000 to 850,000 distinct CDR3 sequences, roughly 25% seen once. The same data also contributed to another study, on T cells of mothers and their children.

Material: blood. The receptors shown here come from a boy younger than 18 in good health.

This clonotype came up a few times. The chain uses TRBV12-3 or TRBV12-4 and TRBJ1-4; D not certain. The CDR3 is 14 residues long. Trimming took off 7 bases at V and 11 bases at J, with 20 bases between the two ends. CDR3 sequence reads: CASTLGGSRGKLFF. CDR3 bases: TGTGCCAGCACCCTTGGAGGGTCCCGAGGGAAACTGTTTTTT.

The CDR3 region is CATMGLAGGSSYNEQFF. The CDR3 DNA sequence: TGTGCCACCATGGGACTAGCGGGGGGGAGCTCCTACAATGAGCAGTTCTTC. V gene TRBV4-2 combines with J gene TRBJ2-1; 16 bases agree with TRBD2. Germline assignment: CDR1 LGHNA and CDR2 YNFKEQ. With V trimmed by 10 bases and J by 0 bases, 6 bases remained unmatched. CDR3 length: 17 residues.

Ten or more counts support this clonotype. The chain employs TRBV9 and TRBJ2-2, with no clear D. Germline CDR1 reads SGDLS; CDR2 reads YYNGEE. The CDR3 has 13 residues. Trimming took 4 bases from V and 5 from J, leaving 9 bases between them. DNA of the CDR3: TGTGCCAGCAGCCAGTCGCTTACCGGGGAGCTGTTTTTT. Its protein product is CASSQSLTGELFF.

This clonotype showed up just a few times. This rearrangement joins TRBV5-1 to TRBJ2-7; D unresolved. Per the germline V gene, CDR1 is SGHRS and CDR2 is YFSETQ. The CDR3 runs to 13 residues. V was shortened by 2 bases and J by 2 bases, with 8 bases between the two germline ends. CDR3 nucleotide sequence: TGCGCCAGCAGCTTCAGACTCCCCTACGAGCAGTACTTC. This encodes CASSFRLPYEQYF.

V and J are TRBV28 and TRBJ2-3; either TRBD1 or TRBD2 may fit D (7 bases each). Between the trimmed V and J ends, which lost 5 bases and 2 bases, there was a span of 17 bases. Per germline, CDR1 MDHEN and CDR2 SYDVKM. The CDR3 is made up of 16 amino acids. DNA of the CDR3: TGTGCCAGCAGTCTCGACAGGGAGGGATACACAGATACGCAGTATTTT. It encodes CASSLDREGYTDTQYF.

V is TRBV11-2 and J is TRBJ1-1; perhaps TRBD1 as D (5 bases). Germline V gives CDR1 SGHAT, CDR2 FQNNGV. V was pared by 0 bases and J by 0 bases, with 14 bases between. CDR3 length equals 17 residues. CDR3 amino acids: CASSLDRAEQVNTEAFF. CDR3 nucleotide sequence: TGTGCCAGCAGCTTAGATCGGGCAGAACAGGTGAACACTGAAGCTTTCTTT.

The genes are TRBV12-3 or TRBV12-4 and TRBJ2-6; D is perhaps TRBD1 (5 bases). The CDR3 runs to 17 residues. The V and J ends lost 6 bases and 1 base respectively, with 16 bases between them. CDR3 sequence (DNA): TGTGCCAGCAGACCACAGGAGAACCTATCTGGGGCCAACGTCCTGACTTTC. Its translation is CASRPQENLSGANVLTF.

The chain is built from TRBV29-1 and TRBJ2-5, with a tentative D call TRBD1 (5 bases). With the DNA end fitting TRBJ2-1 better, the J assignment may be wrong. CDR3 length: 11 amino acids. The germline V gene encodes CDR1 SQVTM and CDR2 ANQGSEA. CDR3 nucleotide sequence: TGCAGCGATTACAGGTCGGATGAGCAGTTCTTC. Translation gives CSDYRSDEQFF.

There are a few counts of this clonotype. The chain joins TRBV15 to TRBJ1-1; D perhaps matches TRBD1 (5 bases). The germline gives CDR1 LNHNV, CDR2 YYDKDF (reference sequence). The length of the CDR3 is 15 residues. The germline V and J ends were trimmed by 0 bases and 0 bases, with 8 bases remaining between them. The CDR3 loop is CATSRDKGLNTEAFF. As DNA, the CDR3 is TGTGCCACCAGCAGAGATAAGGGGCTGAACACTGAAGCTTTCTTT.

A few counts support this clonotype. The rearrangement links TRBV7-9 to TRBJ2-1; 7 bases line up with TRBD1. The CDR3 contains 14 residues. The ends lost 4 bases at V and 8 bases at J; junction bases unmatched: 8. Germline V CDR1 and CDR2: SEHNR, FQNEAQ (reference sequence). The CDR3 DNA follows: TGTGCCAGCAGCTCCGACAGGGATGGGGATGAGCAGTTCTTC. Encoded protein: CASSSDRDGDEQFF.

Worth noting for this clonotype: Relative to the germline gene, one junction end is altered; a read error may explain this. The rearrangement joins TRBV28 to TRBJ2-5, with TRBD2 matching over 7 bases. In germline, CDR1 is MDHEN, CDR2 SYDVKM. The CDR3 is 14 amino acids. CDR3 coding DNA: TGTGGCAGCAAGATTGGGGGGGGTAGAGAGACCCAGTACTTC. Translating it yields CGSKIGGGRETQYF.

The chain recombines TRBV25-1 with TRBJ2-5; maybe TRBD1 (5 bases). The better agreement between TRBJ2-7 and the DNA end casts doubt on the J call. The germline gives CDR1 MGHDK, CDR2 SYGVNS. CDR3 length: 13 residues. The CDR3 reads CASESDSTYEQYF. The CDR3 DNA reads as TGTGCCAGCGAAAGCGACAGTACCTACGAGCAGTACTTC.

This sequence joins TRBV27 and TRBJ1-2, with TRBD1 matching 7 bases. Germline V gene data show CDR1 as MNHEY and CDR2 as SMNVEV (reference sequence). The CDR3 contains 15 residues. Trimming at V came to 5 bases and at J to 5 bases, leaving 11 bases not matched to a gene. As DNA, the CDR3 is TGTGCCAGCAGTCATTCGACAGGGAGTAGTTATGGCTACACCTTC. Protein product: CASSHSTGSSYGYTF.

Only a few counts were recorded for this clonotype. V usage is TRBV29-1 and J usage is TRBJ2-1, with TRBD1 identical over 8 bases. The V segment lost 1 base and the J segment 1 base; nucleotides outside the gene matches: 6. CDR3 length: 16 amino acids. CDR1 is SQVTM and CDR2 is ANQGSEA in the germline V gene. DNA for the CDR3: TGCAGCGTTGAAGCTCAGGGGGCGAAGTCCTACAATGAGCAGTTCTTC. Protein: CSVEAQGAKSYNEQFF.

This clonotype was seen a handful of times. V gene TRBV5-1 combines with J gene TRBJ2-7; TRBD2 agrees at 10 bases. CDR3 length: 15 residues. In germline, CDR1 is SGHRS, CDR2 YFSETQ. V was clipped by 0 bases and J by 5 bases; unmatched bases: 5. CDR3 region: CASSLVVSGRHEQYF. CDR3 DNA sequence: TGCGCCAGCAGCTTGGTTGTTAGCGGGAGGCACGAGCAGTACTTC.

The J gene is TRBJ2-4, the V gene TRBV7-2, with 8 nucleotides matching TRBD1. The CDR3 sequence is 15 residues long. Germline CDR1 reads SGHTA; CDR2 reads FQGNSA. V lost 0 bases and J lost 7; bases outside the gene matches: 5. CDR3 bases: TGTGCCAGCAGCTTAGCTGGGCAGGGGGCGAACATTCAGTACTTC. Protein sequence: CASSLAGQGANIQYF.

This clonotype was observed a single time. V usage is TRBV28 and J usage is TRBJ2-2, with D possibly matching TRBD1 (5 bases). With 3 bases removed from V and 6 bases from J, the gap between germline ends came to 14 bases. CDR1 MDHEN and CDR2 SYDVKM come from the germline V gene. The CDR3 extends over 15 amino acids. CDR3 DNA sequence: TGTGCCAGCAGTTTGGCAGGGCAACCCCCCGGGGAGCTGTTTTTT. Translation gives CASSLAGQPPGELFF. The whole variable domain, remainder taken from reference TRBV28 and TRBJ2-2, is DVKVTQSSRYLVKRTGEKVFLECVQDMDHENMFWYRQDPGLGLRLIYFSYDVKMKEKGDIPEGYSVSREKKERFSLILESASTNQTSMYLCASSLAGQPPGELFFGEGSRLTVL.

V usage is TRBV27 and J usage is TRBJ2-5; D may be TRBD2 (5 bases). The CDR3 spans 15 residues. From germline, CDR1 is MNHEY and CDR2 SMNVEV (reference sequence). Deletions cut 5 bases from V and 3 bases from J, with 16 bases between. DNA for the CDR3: TGTGCCAGCAGTCTCTCAATCCGGGGTGAAGAGACCCAGTACTTC. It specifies CASSLSIRGEETQYF.

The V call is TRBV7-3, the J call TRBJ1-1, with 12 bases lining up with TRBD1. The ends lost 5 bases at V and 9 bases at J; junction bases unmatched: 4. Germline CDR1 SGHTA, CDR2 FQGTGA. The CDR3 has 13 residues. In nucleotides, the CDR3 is TGTGCCAGCAGCCTCCGGGACAGGGGGCAAGCTTTCTTT. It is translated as CASSLRDRGQAFF.

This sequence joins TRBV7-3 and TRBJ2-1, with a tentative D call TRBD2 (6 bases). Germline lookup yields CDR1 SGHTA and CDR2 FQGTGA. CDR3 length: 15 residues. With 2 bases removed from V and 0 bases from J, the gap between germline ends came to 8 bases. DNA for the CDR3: TGTGCCAGCAGCTTAGGGACTTTCTCCTACAATGAGCAGTTCTTC. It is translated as CASSLGTFSYNEQFF.

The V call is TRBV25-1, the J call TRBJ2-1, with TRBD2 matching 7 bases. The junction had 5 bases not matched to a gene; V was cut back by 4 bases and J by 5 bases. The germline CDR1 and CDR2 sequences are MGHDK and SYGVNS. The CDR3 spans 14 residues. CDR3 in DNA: TGTGCCAGCAGTGTTAGCAGCGGGAACAATGAGCAGTTCTTC. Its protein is CASSVSSGNNEQFF.

CDR3 protein: CASSFLGTALYSNQPQHF. The CDR3 DNA sequence: TGTGCCAGCAGTTTTTTGGGGACAGCCCTTTATAGCAATCAGCCCCAGCATTTT. J is TRBJ1-5 and V is TRBV28; 7 bases match TRBD1. This CDR3 comprises 18 residues. J lost 0 bases, V lost 3 bases, and 11 bases had no gene match. The germline V gene encodes CDR1 MDHEN and CDR2 SYDVKM. The full variable domain, in which reference TRBV28 and TRBJ1-5 provide the parts outside the CDR3, is DVKVTQSSRYLVKRTGEKVFLECVQDMDHENMFWYRQDPGLGLRLIYFSYDVKMKEKGDIPEGYSVSREKKERFSLILESASTNQTSMYLCASSFLGTALYSNQPQHFGDGTRLSIL.

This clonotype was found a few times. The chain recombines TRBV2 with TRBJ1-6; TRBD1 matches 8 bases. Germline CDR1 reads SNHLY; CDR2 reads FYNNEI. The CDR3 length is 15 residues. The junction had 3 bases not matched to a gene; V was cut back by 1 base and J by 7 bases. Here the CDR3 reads CASSEGQGWNSPLHF. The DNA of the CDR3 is TGTGCCAGCAGTGAAGGACAGGGGTGGAATTCACCCCTCCACTTT.

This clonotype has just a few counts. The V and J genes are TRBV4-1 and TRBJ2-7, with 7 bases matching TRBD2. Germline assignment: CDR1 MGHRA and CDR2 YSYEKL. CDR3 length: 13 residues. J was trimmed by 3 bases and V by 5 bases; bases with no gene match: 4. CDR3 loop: CASSESGDYEQYF. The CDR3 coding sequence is TGCGCCAGCAGCGAGAGCGGGGACTACGAGCAGTACTTC.

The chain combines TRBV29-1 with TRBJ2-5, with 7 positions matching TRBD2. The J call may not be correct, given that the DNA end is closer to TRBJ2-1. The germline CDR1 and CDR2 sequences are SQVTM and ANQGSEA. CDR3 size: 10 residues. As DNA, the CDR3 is TGCAGCGTCCGGGAGGCCAGGCAGTTCTTC. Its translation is CSVREARQFF.

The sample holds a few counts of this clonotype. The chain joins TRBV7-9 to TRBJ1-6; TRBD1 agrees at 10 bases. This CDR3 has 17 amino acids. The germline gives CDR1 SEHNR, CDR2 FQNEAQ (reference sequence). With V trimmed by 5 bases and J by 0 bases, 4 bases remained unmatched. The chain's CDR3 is CASSGWTGGSYNSPLHF. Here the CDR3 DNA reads TGTGCCAGCAGCGGTTGGACAGGGGGCTCCTATAATTCACCCCTCCACTTT.

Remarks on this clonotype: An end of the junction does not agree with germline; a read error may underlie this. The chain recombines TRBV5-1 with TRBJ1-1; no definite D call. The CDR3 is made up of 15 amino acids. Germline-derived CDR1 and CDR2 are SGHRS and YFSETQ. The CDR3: CASSVALRRNTEAFF. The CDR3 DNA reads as TGCGCAAGCAGCGTGGCTCTTAGGAGGAACACTGAAGCTTTCTTT.